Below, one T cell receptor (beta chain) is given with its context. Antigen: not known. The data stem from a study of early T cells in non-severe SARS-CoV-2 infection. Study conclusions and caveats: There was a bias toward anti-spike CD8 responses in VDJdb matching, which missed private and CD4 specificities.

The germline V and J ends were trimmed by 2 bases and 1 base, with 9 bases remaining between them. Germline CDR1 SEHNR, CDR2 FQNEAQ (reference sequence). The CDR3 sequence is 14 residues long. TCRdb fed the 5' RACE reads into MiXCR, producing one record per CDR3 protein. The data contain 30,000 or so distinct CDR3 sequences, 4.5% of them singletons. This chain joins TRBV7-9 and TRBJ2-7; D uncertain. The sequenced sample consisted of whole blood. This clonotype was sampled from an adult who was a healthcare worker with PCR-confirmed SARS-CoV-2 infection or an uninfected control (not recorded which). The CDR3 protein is CASSLTTVSYEQYF. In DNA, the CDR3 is TGTGCCAGCAGCTTAACGACCGTTTCCTACGAGCAGTACTTC.